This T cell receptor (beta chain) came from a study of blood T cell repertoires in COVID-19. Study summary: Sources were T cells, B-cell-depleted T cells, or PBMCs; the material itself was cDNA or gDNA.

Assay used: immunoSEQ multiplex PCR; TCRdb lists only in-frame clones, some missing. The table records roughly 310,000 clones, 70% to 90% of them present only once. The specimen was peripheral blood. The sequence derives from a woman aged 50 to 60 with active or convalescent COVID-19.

The CDR3 loop is CASSVGQFNSPLHF. DNA of the CDR3: TGTGCCAGCAGCGTTGGACAGTTTAATTCACCCCTCCACTTT. This rearrangement joins TRBV9 to TRBJ1-6; possibly TRBD1 for D (6 bases). Trimming stripped 2 bases from V and 6 bases from J, with 9 bases between. The germline V gene encodes CDR1 SGDLS and CDR2 YYNGEE. This CDR3 is 14 amino acids long.